This T cell receptor (beta chain) was documented in a study of cytomegalovirus exposure and HLA in healthy donors. A word on this clone: Its antigen is unknown.

The PCR employed 60 Vbeta primers together with 13 Jbeta primers. Measured with immunoSEQ multiplex PCR; TCRdb has only the in-frame clones, and not every one. The record lists about 140,000 clones, of which the ten most abundant hold 2.2%. Trimming at V came to 4 bases and at J to 10 bases, leaving 7 bases not matched to a gene. The CDR3 has 15 residues. Germline V gene sequence: CDR1 SGHRS, CDR2 YFSETQ. Study observations and caveats: A cluster of highly shared sequence variants was likely a sequencing artifact. Some TCR beta chains (approximately 180 of them) were listed as cytomegalovirus-associated. Segments of the TCR beta V type were, in most cases, productive about 87% or about 30% of the time in an earlier analysis.

Sequencing was done on a sample of PBMCs. The chain carries TRBV5-1 and TRBJ2-1; 14 positions agree with TRBD2. The clonotype was recovered from a woman aged 18-29 years in good health and CMV-seronegative. DNA of the CDR3: TGCGCCAGCAGCCCCGGGACTAGCGGGAGCGAAGAGCAGTTCTTC. Translated, it gives CASSPGTSGSEEQFF.